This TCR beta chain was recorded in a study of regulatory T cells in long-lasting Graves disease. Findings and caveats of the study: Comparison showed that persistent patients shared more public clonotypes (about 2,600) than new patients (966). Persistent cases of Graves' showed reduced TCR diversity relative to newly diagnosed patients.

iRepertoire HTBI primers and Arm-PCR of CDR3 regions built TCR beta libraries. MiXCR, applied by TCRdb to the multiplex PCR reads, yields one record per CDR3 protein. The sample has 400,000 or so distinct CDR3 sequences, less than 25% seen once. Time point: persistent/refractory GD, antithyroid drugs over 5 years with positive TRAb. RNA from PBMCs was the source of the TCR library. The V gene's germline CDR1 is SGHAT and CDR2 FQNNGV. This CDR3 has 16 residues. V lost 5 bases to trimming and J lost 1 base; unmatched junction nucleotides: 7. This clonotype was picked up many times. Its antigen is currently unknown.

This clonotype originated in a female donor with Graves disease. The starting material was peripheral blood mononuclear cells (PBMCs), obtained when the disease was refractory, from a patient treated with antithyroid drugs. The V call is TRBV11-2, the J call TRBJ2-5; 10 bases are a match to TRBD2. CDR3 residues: CASSRGTSATQETQYF. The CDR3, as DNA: TGTGCCAGCAGCCGCGGGACTAGCGCGACCCAAGAGACCCAGTACTTC.